This record looks at one T cell receptor (beta chain) sequence and its context. Germline V gives CDR1 SGHAT, CDR2 FQNNGV. The trim removed 6 bases at V and 7 bases at J, leaving 9 bases unmatched. CDR3 size: 15 residues. Time point described: pretreatment peripheral blood. Patient disease was locally advanced or metastatic urothelial carcinoma. This sample is part of a study of PD-L1 blockade in urothelial cancer. Study-wide background: The patients' atezolizumab therapy, 1,200 mg intravenously every 3 weeks, started in the mid-2010s. The median T cell count in blood samples was 141,255.

Each PCR contained spiked-in synthetic TCR analog templates. Measured with immunoSEQ multiplex PCR; TCRdb has only the in-frame clones, and not every one. Of about 63,000 clones in the sample, around 81% are singletons; the top ten hold 3% to 4%. Specimen: PBMCs, collected around atezolizumab (anti-PD-L1) treatment. This sequence joins TRBV11-2 and TRBJ2-2, with 9 bases identical to TRBD1. The receptor's source is a man between 65 and 85 years old with urothelial cancer. CDR3 in DNA: TGTGCCAGCAGTCGCGGGACAGGGTTCGTCGGGGAGCTGTTTTTT. This codes for CASSRGTGFVGELFF.